This T cell receptor (beta chain) was sequenced during a study of cytomegalovirus exposure and HLA in healthy donors. Note on this clone: Its specificity is not known.

Looked up from germline, CDR1 is SEHNR and CDR2 is FQNEAQ (reference sequence). This CDR3 has 15 amino acids. The junction had 6 bases not matched to a gene; V was cut back by 5 bases and J by 5 bases. General study findings and limits: Researchers counted roughly 160 TCR beta chains as cytomegalovirus-associated.

Libraries were prepared by immunoSEQ multiplex PCR; TCRdb keeps only in-frame clonotypes and omits some of them. The sample shows about 190,000 clones, around 84% of them seen only once. The chain recombines TRBV7-9 with TRBJ2-5; 12 bases map to TRBD1. Sequenced input: PBMCs. The TCR was taken from a young man in good health and CMV-seropositive. In DNA form, the CDR3 reads TGTGCCAGCAGCCCGGGACAGGGGGCGTGGGAGACCCAGTACTTC. Translated: CASSPGQGAWETQYF. The full variable domain, its missing parts supplied by reference TRBV7-9 and TRBJ2-5, is DTGVSQNPRHKITKRGQNVTFRCDPISEHNRLYWYRQTLGQGPEFLTYFQNEAQLEKSRLLSDRFSAERPKGSFSTLEIQRTEQGDSAMYLCASSPGQGAWETQYFGPGTRLLVL.